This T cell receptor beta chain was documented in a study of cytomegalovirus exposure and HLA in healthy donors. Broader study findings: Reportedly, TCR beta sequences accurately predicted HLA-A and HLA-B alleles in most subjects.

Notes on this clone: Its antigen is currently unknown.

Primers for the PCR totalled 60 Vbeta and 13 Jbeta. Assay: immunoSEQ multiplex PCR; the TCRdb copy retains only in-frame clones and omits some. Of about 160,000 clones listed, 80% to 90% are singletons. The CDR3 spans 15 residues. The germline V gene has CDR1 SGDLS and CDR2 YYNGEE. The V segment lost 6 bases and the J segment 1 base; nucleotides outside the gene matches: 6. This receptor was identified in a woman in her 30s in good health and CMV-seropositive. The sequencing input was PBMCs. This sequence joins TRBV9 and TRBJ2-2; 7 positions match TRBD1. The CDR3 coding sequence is TGTGCCAGCACCACGACAGGGATGAACACCGGGGAGCTGTTTTTT. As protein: CASTTTGMNTGELFF. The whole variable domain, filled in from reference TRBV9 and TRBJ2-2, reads DSGVTQTPKHLITATGQRVTLRCSPRSGDLSVYWYQQSLDQGLQFLIQYYNGEERAKGNILERFSAQQFPDLHSELNLSSLELGDSALYFCASTTTGMNTGELFFGEGSRLTVL.